The clone carrying this T cell receptor (beta chain) was counted only a few times. The target antigen is unknown. The data derive from a study of cytomegalovirus exposure and HLA in healthy donors. Study-level background: Researchers previously reported finding some 110 million unique TCR beta sequences from around 200 million T cells.

Use of 60 Vbeta and 13 Jbeta primers characterized the PCR. The data were produced by immunoSEQ multiplex PCR, yet TCRdb's version contains in-frame clones alone and is incomplete. The repertoire holds around 120,000 clones, with about 10% as singletons. The germline V gene encodes CDR1 SGHNT and CDR2 YENEEA. V was clipped by 3 bases and J by 7 bases, with 12 bases between them. The CDR3 runs 13 residues. Broader study findings: CMV antigen specificity was confirmed in vitro for three CMV-associated chains.

Sequences were obtained from PBMCs. This receptor was identified in a man aged 25-45 years in good health and CMV-seronegative. The genes are TRBV11-3 and TRBJ1-2; tentative D call: TRBD1 (5 bases). Written as DNA, the CDR3 is TGTGCCAGCAGCTTCGGGGGGTTGGGTGGCTACACCTTC. Amino acids: CASSFGGLGGYTF.